The next 27 T cell receptor beta chains were all read from a single sample in a study of blood T cell repertoires in COVID-19 (TCRdb year 2020). Library prep was done by the immunoSEQ multiplex PCR assay. The immuneACCESS repertoire file appears here via TCRdb, limited to in-frame rearrangements. These files lack a portion of the clones; in checked studies, under half of the deficit traces to unresolved V genes, and the cause of the others is not known. In all, the sample holds a few hundred thousand clones, and about nine tenths of those were seen once. Clones ranked in the top ten supply less than 1% of the sample. The sample was peripheral blood. The receptors were gathered from a woman between 40 and 50 years old who had recovered from COVID-19.

V and J are TRBV20-1 and TRBJ2-3; TRBD1 matches 9 bases. Germline values: CDR1 DFQATT, CDR2 SNEGSKA (reference sequence). The CDR3 runs 14 residues. V was pared by 3 bases and J by 0 bases, with 1 base of the junction left unmatched. The CDR3 reads CSASGTGSTDTQYF. The DNA for the CDR3 is TGCAGTGCTAGTGGGACAGGGAGCACAGATACGCAGTATTTT.

The V and J genes are TRBV27 and TRBJ1-1, with TRBD1 identical over 7 bases. This CDR3 region has 12 residues. The germline V gene encodes CDR1 MNHEY and CDR2 SMNVEV (reference sequence). J lost 6 bases, V lost 3 bases, and 1 base had no gene match. DNA of the CDR3: TGTGCCAGCAGTTTTACAGGGGCTGAAGCTTTCTTT. This encodes CASSFTGAEAFF.

The chain has TRBV7-8 and TRBJ1-1; 7 nucleotides agree with TRBD1. From germline, CDR1 is SGHVS and CDR2 FQNEAQ. There are 15 residues in the CDR3. Germline trimming cut 5 bases from V and 9 bases from J; bases unmatched to any gene: 15. CDR3 coding DNA: TGTGCCAGCAGCCGGGAGGGTGGGACAGCAGTAAAAGCTTTCTTT. It is translated as CASSREGGTAVKAFF.

This chain connects TRBV4-2 to TRBJ1-6; D is uncertain. The CDR3 is 18 residues long. Germline CDR1 LGHNA, CDR2 YNFKEQ. V gave up 0 bases and J gave up 0 bases, with 12 bases separating them. Here the CDR3 reads CASSQEVPLSSYNSPLHF. For the CDR3, the DNA is TGTGCCAGCAGCCAAGAAGTTCCATTGAGCTCCTATAATTCACCCCTCCACTTT.

CDR3 nucleotides: TGTGCCAGCAGTGAAAGGACAGGGCTGGGGAGCTCTGGAAACACCATATATTTT. It is translated as CASSERTGLGSSGNTIYF. This rearrangement joins TRBV6-1 to TRBJ1-3; TRBD1 matches at 8 bases. The CDR3 is made up of 18 amino acids. V shed 2 bases and J 0 bases; nucleotides not matched to a gene: 9. The germline CDR1 and CDR2 sequences are MNHNS and SASEGT.

This chain links TRBV27 with TRBJ1-1, with 10 positions matching TRBD1. The trim removed 3 bases at V and 6 bases at J, leaving 7 bases unmatched. CDR1 and CDR2 from the germline V gene are MNHEY and SMNVEV (reference sequence). The CDR3 extends over 15 amino acids. Here the CDR3 DNA reads TGTGCCAGCAGTTTGCGACAGGGGGCTTCCTCTGAAGCTTTCTTT. Protein: CASSLRQGASSEAFF.

The rearrangement joins TRBV21-1 to TRBJ2-1; TRBD1 is the table's D call, not checked against the DNA. TRBV21-1 is reported as a pseudogene. The CDR3 runs 15 residues. The CDR3 sequence is CASSYPPQGYNEQFF. The CDR3 DNA reads as TGTGCCAGCTCTTACCCGCCCCAGGGGTACAATGAGCAGTTCTTC.

The V and J genes are TRBV15 and TRBJ1-4, with D uncertain. This CDR3 is built from 16 residues. The V end lost 1 base, the J end lost 1 base, and 10 bases lay between the germline ends. Per germline, CDR1 LNHNV and CDR2 YYDKDF (reference sequence). CDR3 sequence reads: CATSRATGQTNEKLFF. The CDR3 DNA reads as TGTGCCACCAGCAGAGCCACTGGTCAAACTAATGAAAAACTGTTTTTT.

CDR3 sequence: CASSLGQTGETQYF. The CDR3 DNA is TGTGCCAGCAGTTTGGGACAAACGGGGGAGACCCAGTACTTC. V is TRBV28 and J is TRBJ2-5; D may be TRBD1 (6 bases). The ends were cut back, 3 bases at V and 5 bases at J, with 13 bases in the middle. The V gene's germline CDR1 is MDHEN and CDR2 SYDVKM. The CDR3 is 14 residues long.

J is TRBJ2-2 and V is TRBV5-4, with D perhaps matching TRBD1 (6 bases). Germline V gene lookup returns CDR1 SGHNT and CDR2 YYREEE (reference sequence). The CDR3 length is 14 residues. The V and J ends lost 2 bases and 4 bases respectively, with 9 bases between them. The CDR3 coding sequence is TGTGCCAGCAGCTTTCAGGGGACCACCGGGGAGCTGTTTTTT. Amino acid sequence: CASSFQGTTGELFF.

The CDR3 DNA follows: TGTGCCAGCACCACCGCAGTGAGGATTGCACCCCTCCACTTT. It encodes CASTTAVRIAPLHF. This chain links TRBV28 with TRBJ1-6; D is ambiguous. Between the trimmed V and J ends, which lost 7 bases and 11 bases, there was a span of 18 bases. The CDR3 contains 14 residues. CDR1 is MDHEN and CDR2 is SYDVKM in the germline V gene.

This clone was seen once. The rearrangement uses TRBV10-3 and TRBJ2-7, with D maybe TRBD2 (5 bases). The CDR3 contains 13 residues. Germline V gene lookup returns CDR1 ENHRY and CDR2 SYGVKD. The V end was cut by 4 bases, the J end by 2 bases, with 9 bases between. The CDR3 sequence is CAISVEGAYEQYF. As DNA, the CDR3 is TGTGCCATCAGTGTAGAGGGAGCCTACGAGCAGTACTTC.

The gene calls are TRBV27 and TRBJ2-7; unclear D gene. V was pared by 3 bases and J by 3 bases, with 6 bases between. The CDR3 spans 12 residues. The V gene's germline CDR1 is MNHEY and CDR2 SMNVEV (reference sequence). The CDR3 is CASSFNSYEQYF. The CDR3, as DNA: TGTGCCAGCAGTTTCAACAGCTACGAGCAGTACTTC.

The chain combines TRBV6-6 with TRBJ2-6, with 7 bases fitting TRBD1. V lost 6 bases to trimming and J lost 4 bases; unmatched junction nucleotides: 9. Germline CDR1 MNHNY, CDR2 SVGAGI (reference sequence). This CDR3 is built from 16 residues. The CDR3 sequence is CASSRDREPGANVLTF. As DNA, the CDR3 is TGTGCCAGCAGCAGAGACAGGGAACCCGGGGCCAACGTCCTGACTTTC.

This sequence joins TRBV3-1 (or the pseudogene TRBV3-2) and TRBJ2-2, with 7 bases aligning to TRBD2. Germline V CDR1 and CDR2: LGHDT, YNNKEL (reference sequence). This CDR3 comprises 19 residues. The junction had 16 bases not matched to a gene; V was cut back by 0 bases and J by 6 bases. CDR3 region: CASSQDRGWSREYPGELFF. In nucleotides, the CDR3 is TGTGCCAGCAGCCAAGATCGGGGGTGGTCGCGGGAGTATCCCGGGGAGCTGTTTTTT.

The V gene is TRBV27, the J gene TRBJ1-5; tentative D call: TRBD1 (6 bases). The CDR3 totals 13 residues. CDR1 MNHEY and CDR2 SMNVEV come from the germline V gene (reference sequence). Trimming cost V 8 bases and J 9 bases, with 17 bases left between them. The DNA for the CDR3 is TGTGCCAGCGGCCCAGGGGAGGGCCGGCCCCAGCATTTT. It translates to CASGPGEGRPQHF.

The sample holds one count of this clone. The V call is TRBV23-1, the J call TRBJ1-5; 7 nucleotides line up with TRBD1. TRBV23-1 is assigned to the ORF class and has an uncertain function. With V trimmed by 4 bases and J by 0 bases, 12 bases remained unmatched. CDR3 length: 18 amino acids. CDR3 in DNA: TGCGCCAGCAGTCGCTCCCCGACAGGGCCCTTTAGCAATCAGCCCCAGCATTTT. Its translation: CASSRSPTGPFSNQPQHF.

The chain links TRBV5-4 to TRBJ2-1; TRBD1 matches 9 bases. Germline V gives CDR1 SGHNT, CDR2 YYREEE (reference sequence). J gave up 5 bases and V 4 bases, and 10 bases lay outside the gene matches. The CDR3 runs 16 residues. CDR3 sequence (DNA): TGTGCCAGCAGCCCCACGGGACAGGGCTCGGACAATGAGCAGTTCTTC. Translating it yields CASSPTGQGSDNEQFF.

V is TRBV6-7 and J is TRBJ1-1; D not resolved. Being an ORF, TRBV6-7 has a function that is uncertain. This CDR3 is built from 15 residues. V gave up 1 base and J gave up 1 base, with 10 bases separating them. In DNA, the CDR3 is TGTGCCAGCAGTTACTGGGCGGGAAAGAACACTGAAGCTTTCTTT. Translation: CASSYWAGKNTEAFF.

The chain couples TRBV13 to TRBJ2-7, with 11 bases identical to TRBD2. This CDR3 has 15 residues. Germline V gene lookup returns CDR1 PRHDT and CDR2 FYEKMQ (reference sequence). The V segment lost 5 bases and the J segment 2 bases; nucleotides outside the gene matches: 5. The CDR3 region is CASSPGTSGTYEQYF. The CDR3 nucleotides read TGTGCCAGCAGCCCCGGGACTAGCGGCACCTACGAGCAGTACTTC.

The gene calls are TRBV11-2 and TRBJ2-7; possibly TRBD2 for D (5 bases). V was cut by 8 bases and J by 2 bases, with 25 bases left in between. This CDR3 region has 17 residues. Germline values: CDR1 SGHAT, CDR2 FQNNGV. The CDR3 DNA follows: TGTGCCAGCGCAATCCCACAAGGGAGACCCGCACCCTACGAGCAGTACTTC. It codes for CASAIPQGRPAPYEQYF.

The chain is built from TRBV15 and TRBJ2-3; D is ambiguous. This CDR3 is 16 amino acids long. The V end was cut by 1 base, the J end by 0 bases, with 11 bases between. Per germline, CDR1 LNHNV and CDR2 YYDKDF (reference sequence). The CDR3 here is CATSRGSITSTDTQYF. The CDR3 bases are TGTGCCACCAGCAGAGGCTCAATAACTAGCACAGATACGCAGTATTTT.

V and J are TRBV3-1 (or the pseudogene TRBV3-2) and TRBJ2-7; 9 bases are shared with TRBD2. This CDR3 region has 14 residues. The ends lost 4 bases at V and 3 bases at J; junction bases unmatched: 4. Germline loops: CDR1 LGHDT, CDR2 YNNKEL (reference sequence). This CDR3 is CASSPSGIRYEQYF. The CDR3 nucleotides read TGTGCCAGCAGCCCTAGCGGGATCCGCTACGAGCAGTACTTC.

This clone came up a few times. The V call is TRBV2, the J call TRBJ1-1; the match to TRBD1 covers 7 bases. The V gene's germline CDR1 is SNHLY and CDR2 FYNNEI. The CDR3 length is 16 residues. After removal of 2 bases from V and 0 bases from J, the junction contained 6 bases not matched to a gene. The chain's CDR3 is CASSETRQGMNTEAFF. As DNA, the CDR3 is TGTGCCAGCAGTGAAACCCGACAGGGAATGAACACTGAAGCTTTCTTT.

The V call is TRBV6-5, the J call TRBJ2-5; a weak D match, TRBD2 (5 bases). This CDR3 has 14 amino acids. Germline CDR1 MNHEY, CDR2 SVGAGI. V was trimmed by 6 bases and J by 3 bases, leaving 14 bases between them. The CDR3 region is CASRPGNSKETQYF. The CDR3 coding sequence is TGTGCCAGCAGGCCGGGAAACTCGAAAGAGACCCAGTACTTC.

The chain joins TRBV6-1 to TRBJ1-4; D call uncertain. Trimming removed 0 bases at V and 12 bases at J, with 8 bases between. The germline gives CDR1 MNHNS, CDR2 SASEGT. The CDR3 is 12 amino acids. The CDR3 DNA is TGTGCCAGCAGTGAAGCGGGCCCTGAACTGTTTTTT. It yields the protein CASSEAGPELFF.

This clone was recorded once. The rearrangement links TRBV11-3 to TRBJ1-1, with 8 positions matching TRBD1. Germline trimming cut 6 bases from V and 4 bases from J; bases unmatched to any gene: 7. Germline V CDR1 and CDR2: SGHNT, YENEEA. The CDR3 loop spans 14 amino acids. CDR3 nucleotide sequence: TGTGCCAGCAGTTCAGCGACAGGGGCCACTGAAGCTTTCTTT. It translates to CASSSATGATEAFF. Variable domain in full (rest from reference TRBV11-3 and TRBJ1-1): EAGVVQSPRYKIIEKKQPVAFWCNPISGHNTLYWYLQNLGQGPELLIRYENEEAVDDSQLPKDRFSAERLKGVDSTLKIQPAELGDSAVYLCASSSATGATEAFFGQGTRLTVV.